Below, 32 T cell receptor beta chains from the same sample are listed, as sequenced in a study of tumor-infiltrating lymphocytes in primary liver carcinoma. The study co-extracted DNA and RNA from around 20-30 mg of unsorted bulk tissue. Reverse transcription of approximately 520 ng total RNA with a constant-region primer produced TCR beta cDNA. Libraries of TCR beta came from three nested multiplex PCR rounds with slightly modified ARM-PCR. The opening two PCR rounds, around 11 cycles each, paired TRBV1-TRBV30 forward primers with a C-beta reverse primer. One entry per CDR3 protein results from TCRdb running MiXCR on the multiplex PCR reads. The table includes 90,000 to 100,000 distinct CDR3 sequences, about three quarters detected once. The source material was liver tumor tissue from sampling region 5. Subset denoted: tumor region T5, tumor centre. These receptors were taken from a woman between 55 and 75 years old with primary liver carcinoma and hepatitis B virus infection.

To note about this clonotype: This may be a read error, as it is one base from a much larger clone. CDR3 region: CASSLTPGGQNEKLFF. The CDR3 region has the DNA TGTGCCAGCAGCCTCACCCCGGGGGGGCAGAATGAAAAACTGTTTTTT. The chain links TRBV7-8 to TRBJ1-4; tentatively, D is TRBD1 (6 bases). V was pared by 5 bases and J by 5 bases, with 18 bases between. This CDR3 region has 16 residues. CDR1 and CDR2 from the germline V gene are SGHVS and FQNEAQ.

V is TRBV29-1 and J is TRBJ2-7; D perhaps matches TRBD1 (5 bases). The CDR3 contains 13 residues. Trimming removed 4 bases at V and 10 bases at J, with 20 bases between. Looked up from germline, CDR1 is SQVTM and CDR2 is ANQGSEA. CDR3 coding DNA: TGCAGCGTTGCCCTCGGGTTATGGGGCGAACAGTACTTC. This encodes CSVALGLWGEQYF.

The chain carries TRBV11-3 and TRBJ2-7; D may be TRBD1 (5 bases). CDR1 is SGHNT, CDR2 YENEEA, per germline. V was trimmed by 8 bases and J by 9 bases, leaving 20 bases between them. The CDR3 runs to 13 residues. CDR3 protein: CASGQGTSSVQYF. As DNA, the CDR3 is TGTGCCAGCGGACAAGGAACATCGTCCGTGCAGTACTTC.

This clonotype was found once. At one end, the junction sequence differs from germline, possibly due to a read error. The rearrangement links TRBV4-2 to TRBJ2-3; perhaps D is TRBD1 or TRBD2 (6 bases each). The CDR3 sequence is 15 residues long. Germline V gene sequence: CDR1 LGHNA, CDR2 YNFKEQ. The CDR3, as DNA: TGTGCCATCAGCCAAGAGGAGGGGGGTTCAGATACGCAGTATTTT. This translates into CAISQEEGGSDTQYF.

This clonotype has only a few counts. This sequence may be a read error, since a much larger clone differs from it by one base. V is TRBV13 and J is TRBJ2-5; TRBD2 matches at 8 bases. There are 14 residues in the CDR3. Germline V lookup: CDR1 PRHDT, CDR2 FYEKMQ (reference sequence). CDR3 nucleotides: TGTACCAGCAGAAAGACTAGCGTAGGGGAGACCCAGTACTTC. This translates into CTSRKTSVGETQYF.

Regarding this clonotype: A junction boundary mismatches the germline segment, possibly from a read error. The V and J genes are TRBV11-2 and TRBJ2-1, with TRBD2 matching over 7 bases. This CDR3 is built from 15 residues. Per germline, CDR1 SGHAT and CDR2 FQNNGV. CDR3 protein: CVNSHQRGSYDEQFF. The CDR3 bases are TGTGTCAACAGCCACCAGCGGGGCTCCTACGATGAGCAGTTCTTC.

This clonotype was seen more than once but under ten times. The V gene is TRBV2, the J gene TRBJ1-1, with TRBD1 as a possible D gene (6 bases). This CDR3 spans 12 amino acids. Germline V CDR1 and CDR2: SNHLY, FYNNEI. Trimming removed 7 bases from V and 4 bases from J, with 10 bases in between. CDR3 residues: CASKVRGTEAFF. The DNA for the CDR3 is TGTGCCAGCAAGGTCAGGGGCACTGAAGCTTTCTTT.

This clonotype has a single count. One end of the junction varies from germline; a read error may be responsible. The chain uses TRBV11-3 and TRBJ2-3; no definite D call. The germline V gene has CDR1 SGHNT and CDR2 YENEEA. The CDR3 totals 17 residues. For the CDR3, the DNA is TGCGCCAGCAGCCCGACCCAAACGGCCGTTGGCACAGATACGCAGTATTTT. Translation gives CASSPTQTAVGTDTQYF.

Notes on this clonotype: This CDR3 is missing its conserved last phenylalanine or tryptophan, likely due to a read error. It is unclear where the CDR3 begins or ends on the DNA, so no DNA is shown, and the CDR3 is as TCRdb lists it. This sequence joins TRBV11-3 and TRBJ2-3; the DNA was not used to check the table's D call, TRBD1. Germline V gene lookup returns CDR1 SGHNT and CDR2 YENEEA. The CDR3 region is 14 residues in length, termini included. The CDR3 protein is CASSLDPSSFTPFS.

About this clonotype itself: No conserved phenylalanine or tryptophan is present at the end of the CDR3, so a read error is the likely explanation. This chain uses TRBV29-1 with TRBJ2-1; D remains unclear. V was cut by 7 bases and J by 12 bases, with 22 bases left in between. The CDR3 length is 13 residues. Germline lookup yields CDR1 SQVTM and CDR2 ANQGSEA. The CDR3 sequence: CSARIRKLDGQFL. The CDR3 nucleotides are TGCAGCGCACGTATTAGGAAGTTGGATGGGCAGTTCTTA.

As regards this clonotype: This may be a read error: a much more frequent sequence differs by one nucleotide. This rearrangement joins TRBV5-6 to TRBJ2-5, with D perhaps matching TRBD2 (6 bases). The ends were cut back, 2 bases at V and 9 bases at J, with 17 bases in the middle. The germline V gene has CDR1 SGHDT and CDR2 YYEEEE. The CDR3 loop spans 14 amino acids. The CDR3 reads CASSFSGTLLSQYF. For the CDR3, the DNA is TGTGCCAGCAGCTTTTCCGGGACTTTGTTGTCCCAGTACTTC.

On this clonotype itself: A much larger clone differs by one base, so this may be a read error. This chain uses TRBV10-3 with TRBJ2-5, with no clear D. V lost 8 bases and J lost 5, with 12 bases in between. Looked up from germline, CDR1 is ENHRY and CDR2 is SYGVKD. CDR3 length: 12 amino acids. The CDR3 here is CAILPEEETQYF. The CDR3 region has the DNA TGTGCCATCTTGCCAGAGGAGGAGACCCAGTACTTC.

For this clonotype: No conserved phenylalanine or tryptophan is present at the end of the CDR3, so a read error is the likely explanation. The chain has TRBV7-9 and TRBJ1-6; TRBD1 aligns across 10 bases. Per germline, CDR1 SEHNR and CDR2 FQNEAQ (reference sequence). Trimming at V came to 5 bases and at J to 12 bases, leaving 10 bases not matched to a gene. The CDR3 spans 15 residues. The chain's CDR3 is CASSASGTGEVPLHL. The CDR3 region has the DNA TGTGCCAGCAGCGCGTCCGGGACAGGGGAGGTACCCCTCCACCTT.

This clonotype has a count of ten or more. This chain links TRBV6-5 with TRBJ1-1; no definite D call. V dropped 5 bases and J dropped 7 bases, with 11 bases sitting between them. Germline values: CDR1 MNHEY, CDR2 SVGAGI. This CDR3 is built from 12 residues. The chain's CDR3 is CASSPLGGEAFF. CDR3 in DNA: TGTGCCAGCAGTCCCCTCGGAGGTGAAGCTTTCTTT.

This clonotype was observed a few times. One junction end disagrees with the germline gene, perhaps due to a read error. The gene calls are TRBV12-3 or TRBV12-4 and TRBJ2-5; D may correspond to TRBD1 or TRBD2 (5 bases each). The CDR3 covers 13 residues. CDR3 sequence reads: CASSSGAQGTQYF. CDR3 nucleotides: TGTGCCAGCAGCTCCGGGGCCCAAGGGACCCAGTACTTC.

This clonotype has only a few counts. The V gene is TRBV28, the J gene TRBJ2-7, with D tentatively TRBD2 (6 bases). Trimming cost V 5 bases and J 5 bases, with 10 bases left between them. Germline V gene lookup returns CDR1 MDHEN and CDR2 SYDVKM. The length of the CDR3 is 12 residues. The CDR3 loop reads CASSEGLHEQYF. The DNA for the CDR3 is TGTGCCAGCAGTGAGGGACTCCACGAGCAGTACTTC.

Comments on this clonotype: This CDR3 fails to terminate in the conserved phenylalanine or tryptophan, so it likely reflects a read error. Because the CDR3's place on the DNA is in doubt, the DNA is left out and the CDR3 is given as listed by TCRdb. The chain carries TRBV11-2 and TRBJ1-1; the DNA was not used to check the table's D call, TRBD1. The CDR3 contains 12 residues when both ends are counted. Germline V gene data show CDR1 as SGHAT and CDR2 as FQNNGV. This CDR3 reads CASTLDRSPISL.

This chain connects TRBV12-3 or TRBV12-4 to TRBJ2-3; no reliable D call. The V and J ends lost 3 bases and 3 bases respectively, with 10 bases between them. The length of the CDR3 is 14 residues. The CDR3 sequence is CASSFSGSTDTQYF. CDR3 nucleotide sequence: TGTGCCAGCAGTTTCTCCGGAAGTACAGATACGCAGTATTTT.

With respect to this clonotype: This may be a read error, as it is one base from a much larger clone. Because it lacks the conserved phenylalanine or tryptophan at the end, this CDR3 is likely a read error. This CDR3 reads CASPIGDRGPSYEQYS. The CDR3 DNA sequence: TGTGCCAGCCCCATCGGGGACAGGGGGCCGTCCTACGAGCAGTACTCC. The chain uses TRBV6-8 and TRBJ2-7; 12 bases match TRBD1. V was pared by 8 bases and J by 1 base, with 9 bases of the junction left unmatched. The CDR3 runs to 16 residues. The V gene's germline CDR1 is MNHGY and CDR2 SAAAGT.

CDR3 loop: CANSPLAGLGHGEVDSGYTF. CDR3 bases: TGTGCAAACAGCCCGCTGGCGGGCTTGGGTCACGGGGAAGTAGACTCTGGCTACACCTTC. The rearrangement links TRBV5-6 to TRBJ1-2; no reliable D call. Germline assignment: CDR1 SGHDT and CDR2 YYEEEE. The CDR3 runs 20 residues.

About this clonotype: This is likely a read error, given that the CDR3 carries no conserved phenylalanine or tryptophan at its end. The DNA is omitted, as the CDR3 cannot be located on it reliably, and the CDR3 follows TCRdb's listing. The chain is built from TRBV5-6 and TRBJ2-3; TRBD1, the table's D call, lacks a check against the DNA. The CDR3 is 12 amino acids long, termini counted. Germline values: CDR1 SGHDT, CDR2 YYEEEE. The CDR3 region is CDSSSGTVTLYL.

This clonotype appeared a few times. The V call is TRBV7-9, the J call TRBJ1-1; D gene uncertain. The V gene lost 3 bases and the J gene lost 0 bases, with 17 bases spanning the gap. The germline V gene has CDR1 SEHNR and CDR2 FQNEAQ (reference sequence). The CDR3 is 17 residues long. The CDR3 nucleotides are TGTGCCAGCAGCTTTATGGTGTCAGTGTCCATGAACACTGAAGCTTTCTTT. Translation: CASSFMVSVSMNTEAFF. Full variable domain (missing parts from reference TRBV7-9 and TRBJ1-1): DTGVSQNPRHKITKRGQNVTFRCDPISEHNRLYWYRQTLGQGPEFLTYFQNEAQLEKSRLLSDRFSAERPKGSFSTLEIQRTEQGDSAMYLCASSFMVSVSMNTEAFFGQGTRLTVV.

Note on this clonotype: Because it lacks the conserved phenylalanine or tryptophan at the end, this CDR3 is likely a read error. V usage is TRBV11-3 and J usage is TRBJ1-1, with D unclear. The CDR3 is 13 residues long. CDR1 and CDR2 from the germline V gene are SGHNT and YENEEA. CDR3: CASSLGGNIEAFS. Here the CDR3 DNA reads TGTGCCAGCAGCTTAGGGGGAAACATTGAAGCTTTCTCT.

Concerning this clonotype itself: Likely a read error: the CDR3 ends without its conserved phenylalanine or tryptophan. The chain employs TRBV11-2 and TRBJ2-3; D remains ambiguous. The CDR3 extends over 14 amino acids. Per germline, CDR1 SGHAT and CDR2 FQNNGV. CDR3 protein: CANSLIESTDTQYL. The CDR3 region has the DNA TGTGCCAACAGCTTAATTGAGAGCACAGATACGCAGTATTTG.

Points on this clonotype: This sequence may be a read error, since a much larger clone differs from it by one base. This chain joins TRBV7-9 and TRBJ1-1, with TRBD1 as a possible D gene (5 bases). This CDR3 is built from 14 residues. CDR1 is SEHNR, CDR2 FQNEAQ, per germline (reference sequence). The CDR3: CASSFPMGVPEALF. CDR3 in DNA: TGTGCCAGCAGCTTCCCGATGGGGGTTCCTGAAGCTTTATTT.

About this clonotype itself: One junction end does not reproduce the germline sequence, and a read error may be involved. The CDR3 DNA follows: TGTGCCAGCAGCCCCGGGATGGGGAGCAACTACGTGCAGTACTTC. This sequence encodes CASSPGMGSNYVQYF. The V gene is TRBV11-3, the J gene TRBJ2-7; possible D gene TRBD2, 5 bases. Looked up from germline, CDR1 is SGHNT and CDR2 is YENEEA. CDR3 length equals 15 residues.

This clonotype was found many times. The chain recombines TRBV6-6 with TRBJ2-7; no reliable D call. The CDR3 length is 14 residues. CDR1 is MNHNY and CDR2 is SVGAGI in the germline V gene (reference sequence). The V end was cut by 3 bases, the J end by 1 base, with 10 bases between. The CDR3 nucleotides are TGTGCCAGCAGTTATTACGGCAAATCCTACGAGCAGTACTTC. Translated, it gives CASSYYGKSYEQYF.

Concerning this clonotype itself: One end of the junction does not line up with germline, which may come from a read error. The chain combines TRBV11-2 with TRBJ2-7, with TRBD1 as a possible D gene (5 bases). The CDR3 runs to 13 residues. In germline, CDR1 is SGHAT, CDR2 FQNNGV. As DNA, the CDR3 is TGTGCCAGCAGCGCCTCTGGGGCCTACGAGCAGTATTTC. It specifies CASSASGAYEQYF.

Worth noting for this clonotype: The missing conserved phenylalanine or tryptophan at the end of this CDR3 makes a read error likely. The CDR3 spells CVSSVGGRMNTEAFY. In nucleotides, the CDR3 is TGTGTCAGCAGCGTAGGGGGTCGGATGAACACTGAAGCTTTCTAT. The rearrangement links TRBV6-5 to TRBJ1-1, with a tentative D call TRBD1 (6 bases). CDR3 size: 15 residues. CDR1 is MNHEY, CDR2 SVGAGI, per germline.

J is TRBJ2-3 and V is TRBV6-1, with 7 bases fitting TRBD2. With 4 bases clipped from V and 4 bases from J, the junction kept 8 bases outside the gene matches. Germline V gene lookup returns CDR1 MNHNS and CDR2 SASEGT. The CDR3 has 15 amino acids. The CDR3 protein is CASSAGAGVADTQYF. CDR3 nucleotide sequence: TGTGCCAGCAGTGCCGGGGCGGGAGTGGCAGATACGCAGTATTTT.

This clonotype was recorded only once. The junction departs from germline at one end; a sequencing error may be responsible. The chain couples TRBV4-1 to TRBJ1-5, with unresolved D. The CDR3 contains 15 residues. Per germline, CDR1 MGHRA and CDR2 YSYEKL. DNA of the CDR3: TGCGCCAGCAGCCAGGCGGATAGGGCGGATCAGCCCCAACATTTT. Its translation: CASSQADRADQPQHF.

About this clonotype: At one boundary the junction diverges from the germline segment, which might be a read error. CDR3 protein: CPSSLGEVDEQFF. Here the CDR3 DNA reads TGTCCCAGCAGCTTAGGGGAGGTAGACGAGCAGTTCTTC. J is TRBJ2-1 and V is TRBV11-3; D possibly corresponds to TRBD2 (6 bases). The V gene's germline CDR1 is SGHNT and CDR2 YENEEA. The CDR3 is made up of 13 amino acids. Combining the CDR3 with reference TRBV11-3 and TRBJ2-1 gives the whole variable domain EAGVVQSPRYKIIEKKQPVAFWCNPISGHNTLYWYLQNLGQGPELLIRYENEEAVDDSQLPKDRFSAERLKGVDSTLKIQPAELGDSAVYLCPSSLGEVDEQFFGPGTRLTVL.